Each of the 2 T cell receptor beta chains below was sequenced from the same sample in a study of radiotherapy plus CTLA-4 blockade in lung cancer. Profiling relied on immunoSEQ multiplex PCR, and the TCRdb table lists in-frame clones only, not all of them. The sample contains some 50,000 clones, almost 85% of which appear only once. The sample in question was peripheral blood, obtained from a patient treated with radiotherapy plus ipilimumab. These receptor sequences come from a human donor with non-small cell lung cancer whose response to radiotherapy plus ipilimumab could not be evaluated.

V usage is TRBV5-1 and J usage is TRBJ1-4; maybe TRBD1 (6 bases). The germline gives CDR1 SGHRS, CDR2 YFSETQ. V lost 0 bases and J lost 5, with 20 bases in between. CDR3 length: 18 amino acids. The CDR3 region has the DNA TGCGCCAGCAGCTTGGTACCCACAGGGTGGTCGTCCAATGAAAAACTGTTTTTT. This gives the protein CASSLVPTGWSSNEKLFF. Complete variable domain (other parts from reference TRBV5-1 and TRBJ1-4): KAGVTQTPRYLIKTRGQQVTLSCSPISGHRSVSWYQQTPGQGLQFLFEYFSETQRNKGNFPGRFSGRQFSNSRSEMNVSTLELGDSALYLCASSLVPTGWSSNEKLFFGSGTQLSVL.

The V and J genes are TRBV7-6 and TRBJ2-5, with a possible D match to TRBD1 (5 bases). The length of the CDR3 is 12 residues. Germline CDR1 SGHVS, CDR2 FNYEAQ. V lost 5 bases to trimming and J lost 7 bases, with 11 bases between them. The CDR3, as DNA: TGTGCCAGCAGCCCGAGAAGGGGGACCCAGTACTTC. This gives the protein CASSPRRGTQYF.